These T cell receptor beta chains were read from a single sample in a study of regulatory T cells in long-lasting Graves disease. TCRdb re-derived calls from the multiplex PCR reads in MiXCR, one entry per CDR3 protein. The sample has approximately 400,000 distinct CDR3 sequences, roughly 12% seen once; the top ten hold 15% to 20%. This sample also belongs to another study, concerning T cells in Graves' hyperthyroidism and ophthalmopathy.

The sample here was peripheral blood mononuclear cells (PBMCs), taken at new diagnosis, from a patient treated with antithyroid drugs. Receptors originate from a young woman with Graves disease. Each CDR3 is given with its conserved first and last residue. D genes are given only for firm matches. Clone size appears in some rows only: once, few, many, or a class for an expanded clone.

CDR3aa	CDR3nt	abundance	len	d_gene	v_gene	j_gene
CASSQHDGSNEQFF	TGTGCCAGCAGCCAGCACGATGGGTCCAATGAGCAGTTCTTC	many	14	.	TRBV6-1	TRBJ2-1
CASSLSAGGRSPLHF	TGTGCCAGCAGTTTGTCAGCAGGGGGTCGTTCACCCCTCCACTTT	.	15	TRBD1	TRBV27	TRBJ1-6
CANHRGNIQYF	TGTGCCAACCACAGGGGAAACATTCAGTACTTC	many	11	TRBD1	TRBV2	TRBJ2-4
CASSVDRDEQYF	TGTGCCAGCAGCGTAGACCGGGACGAGCAGTACTTC	few	12	.	TRBV9	TRBJ2-7
CASSSRTRYYEQYF	TGTGCCAGCAGTTCCCGGACTAGGTACTACGAGCAGTACTTC	many	14	TRBD2	TRBV6-9	TRBJ2-7
CASSLEGLAGVLLETQYF	TGTGCCAGCAGCTTAGAAGGACTAGCGGGGGTATTACTGGAGACCCAGTACTTC	few	18	TRBD2	TRBV11-2	TRBJ2-5
CSAHPIGGAGSPDTQYF	TGCAGTGCTCACCCAATAGGGGGGGCGGGGTCCCCAGATACGCAGTATTTT	many	17	.	TRBV20-1	TRBJ2-3
CASSYTGPYEKLFF	TGTGCCAGCAGCTATACAGGACCCTATGAAAAACTGTTTTTT	.	14	.	TRBV7-2	TRBJ1-4
CASSLIGGGDLTDTQYF	TGTGCCAGCAGCTTAATTGGAGGGGGGGACCTCACAGATACGCAGTATTTT	.	17	.	TRBV7-9	TRBJ2-3
CASRKGPNTEAFF	TGTGCCAGCAGGAAAGGGCCGAACACTGAAGCTTTCTTT	few	13	.	TRBV7-2	TRBJ1-1
CSVIRTETYEQYF	TGCAGCGTTATCCGGACAGAAACCTACGAGCAGTACTTC	few	13	.	TRBV29-1	TRBJ2-7
CASSHDRDLGRPQHF	TGTGCCAGCAGCCACGACAGGGACTTGGGGCGGCCCCAGCATTTT	many	15	TRBD1	TRBV6-1	TRBJ1-5
CAWNPGGSQFGAFF	TGTGCCTGGAATCCGGGTGGGTCCCAATTCGGAGCTTTCTTT	many	14	.	TRBV30	TRBJ1-1
CASSDRQMNTEAFF	TGTGCCAGCAGTGATAGACAAATGAACACTGAAGCTTTCTTT	many	14	.	TRBV2	TRBJ1-1
CASSYLGDEQFF	TGTGCCAGCAGCTACCTAGGCGATGAGCAGTTCTTC	many	12	.	TRBV11-2	TRBJ2-1
CATGGGAGSPLHF	TGTGCCACCGGAGGGGGGGCGGGATCACCCCTCCACTTT	many	13	.	TRBV15	TRBJ1-6
CASSIFGTGAGEQFF	TGTGCCAGTAGTATCTTCGGGACAGGGGCAGGTGAGCAGTTCTTC	many	15	TRBD1	TRBV19	TRBJ2-1
CASSFRGRFPPSEQFF	TGTGCCAGCAGCTTTCGGGGTCGGTTTCCCCCCAGTGAGCAGTTCTTC	many	16	.	TRBV13	TRBJ2-1
CASSQDISGSYEQYF	TGTGCCAGCAGCCAAGATATAAGCGGGAGCTACGAGCAGTACTTC	many	15	TRBD2	TRBV4-2	TRBJ2-7
CASSLAGFPGELFF	TGCGCCAGCAGCTTGGCGGGGTTCCCCGGGGAGCTGTTTTTT	many	14	.	TRBV5-1	TRBJ2-2
CSARDRTAGFYNEQFF	TGCAGTGCTAGAGATCGAACAGCGGGTTTTTACAATGAGCAGTTCTTC	many	16	.	TRBV20-1	TRBJ2-1
CASSEGGEQFF	TGCGCCAGCAGTGAAGGCGGGGAGCAGTTCTTC	few	11	.	TRBV10-2	TRBJ2-1
CASSLRYGLAGGGNEQFF	TGTGCCAGCAGTTTACGTTATGGACTAGCGGGGGGGGGGAATGAGCAGTTCTTC	many	18	TRBD2	TRBV28	TRBJ2-1
CSAATFLGGNEQFF	TGCAGTGCTGCTACCTTTTTAGGCGGGAATGAGCAGTTCTTC	.	14	.	TRBV20-1	TRBJ2-1
CASSIGQNYNEQFF	TGTGCCAGCAGTATTGGACAGAACTACAATGAGCAGTTCTTC	many	14	.	TRBV27	TRBJ2-1
CASSLEAGDEQFF	TGTGCCAGCAGCTTAGAGGCAGGGGATGAGCAGTTCTTC	few	13	.	TRBV7-9	TRBJ2-1
CASSPHVAGKNIQYF	TGCGCCAGCAGCCCCCACGTTGCAGGCAAAAACATTCAGTACTTC	few	15	.	TRBV4-3	TRBJ2-4
CASSPFGQSTDTQYF	TGTGCCAGCAGTCCCTTCGGACAGAGCACAGATACGCAGTATTTT	few	15	.	TRBV12-3/TRBV12-4	TRBJ2-3
CASSQDPRAGGLNEQFF	TGCGCCAGCAGCCAAGACCCTCGGGCGGGGGGGCTAAATGAGCAGTTCTTC	few	17	TRBD2	TRBV4-1	TRBJ2-1
CASRPTGYATNEKLFF	TGTGCCAGCAGACCCACAGGGTATGCAACTAATGAAAAACTGTTTTTT	many	16	.	TRBV2	TRBJ1-4
CASSDIAGKGTGELFF	TGTGCCAGCAGTGACATAGCGGGAAAAGGCACCGGGGAGCTGTTTTTT	.	16	TRBD2	TRBV6-1	TRBJ2-2
CASSLVAGAFQETQYF	TGTGCCAGCAGCTTAGTAGCGGGAGCTTTTCAAGAGACCCAGTACTTC	many	16	TRBD2	TRBV7-2	TRBJ2-5
CASGRGNQPQHF	TGTGCCAGCGGACGGGGAAATCAGCCCCAGCATTTT	many	12	.	TRBV6-2/TRBV6-3	TRBJ1-5
CSAREGWLQETQYF	TGCAGTGCTAGAGAGGGGTGGCTCCAAGAGACCCAGTACTTC	many	14	.	TRBV20-1	TRBJ2-5
CASTPRPASDGYTF	TGTGCCAGCACGCCTCGACCGGCCAGCGATGGCTACACCTTC	many	14	.	TRBV27	TRBJ1-2
CAINFQGIHTEAFF	TGTGCCATCAATTTCCAGGGAATTCACACTGAAGCTTTCTTT	many	14	.	TRBV10-3	TRBJ1-1
CSARDDQAGGGFGANVLTF	TGCAGTGCTAGAGACGATCAGGCAGGGGGCGGCTTTGGGGCCAACGTCCTGACTTTC	many	19	TRBD1	TRBV20-1	TRBJ2-6
CASSRPPGGEAFF	TGTGCCAGTAGTCGGCCCCCTGGGGGTGAAGCTTTCTTT	many	13	.	TRBV19	TRBJ1-1
CASSEGSGGATDTQYF	TGTGCCAGCAGTGAGGGTAGCGGGGGGGCCACAGATACGCAGTATTTT	.	16	TRBD2	TRBV2	TRBJ2-3